This TCR beta chain came from a study of T cells in Graves' hyperthyroidism and ophthalmopathy. In this sample, this clonotype turned up a few times. The diagnostic basis comprised clinical symptoms, serum thyroxine and TRAb, thyroid ultrasound and orbital computed tomography. TCR beta CDR3 regions were amplified from RNA. The HTBI primer set served for first-round RT-PCR of the TCR CDR3. Each CDR3 protein gets one entry after TCRdb re-called the multiplex PCR reads with MiXCR. Of approximately 330,000 distinct CDR3 sequences detected, 15% to 20% appear once; the ten largest clones hold approximately 49%. The specimen sequenced was blood. This sequence was found in a woman in her 50s with Graves' hyperthyroidism.

Written as DNA, the CDR3 is TGTGCCAGCAGCGGGACGGTGGAAGACACCATATATTTT. It translates to CASSGTVEDTIYF. The chain recombines TRBV12-3 or TRBV12-4 with TRBJ1-3; the D gene is possibly TRBD1 (5 bases). The ends were cut back, 6 bases at V and 8 bases at J, with 14 bases in the middle. This CDR3 spans 13 amino acids.